This TCR beta chain was sequenced during a study of cytomegalovirus exposure and HLA in healthy donors. Background on the study: Unique TCRs from HLA-typed donors, 70 million to 100 million of them, were held in an early data release. Of all 400 or so donors who were genotyped, around 82% belonged to the Caucasian-associated ancestry cluster.

Study results and caveats: The records held CMV serostatus as the only immune exposure information. As was reported, the HLA-A and HLA-B alleles of most subjects were accurately predicted from TCR beta sequences.

PCR employed 60 Vbeta and 13 Jbeta primers. Sequencing used immunoSEQ multiplex PCR; TCRdb keeps in-frame clones, though not all of them. The sample table sets out 150,000 to 250,000 clones. The V segment lost 5 bases and the J segment 4 bases; nucleotides outside the gene matches: 10. The CDR3 length is 16 residues. Germline lookup yields CDR1 SGHTA and CDR2 FQGNSA. About this clone: The target antigen is unknown.

This TCR was recovered from a boy under 18 in good health and CMV-seronegative. V usage is TRBV7-2 and J usage is TRBJ1-5; the match to TRBD1 covers 8 bases. The specimen was PBMCs. Here the CDR3 reads CASSPVRGQVNQPQHF. CDR3 in DNA: TGTGCCAGCAGCCCAGTCAGGGGACAGGTAAATCAGCCCCAGCATTTT.